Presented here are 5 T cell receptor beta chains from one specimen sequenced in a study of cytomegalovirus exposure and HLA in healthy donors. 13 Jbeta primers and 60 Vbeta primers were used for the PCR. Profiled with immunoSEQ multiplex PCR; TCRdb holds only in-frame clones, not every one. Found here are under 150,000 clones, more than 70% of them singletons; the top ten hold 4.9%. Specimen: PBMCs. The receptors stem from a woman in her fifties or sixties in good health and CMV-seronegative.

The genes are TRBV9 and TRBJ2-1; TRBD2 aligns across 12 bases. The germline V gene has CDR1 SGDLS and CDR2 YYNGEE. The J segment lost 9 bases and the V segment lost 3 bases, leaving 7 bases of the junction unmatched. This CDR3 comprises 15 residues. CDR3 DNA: TGTGCCAGCAGCGCTAGCGGGGGGGCCTTCGCTGAGCAGTTCTTC. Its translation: CASSASGGAFAEQFF. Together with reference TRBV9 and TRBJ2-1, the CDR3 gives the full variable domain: DSGVTQTPKHLITATGQRVTLRCSPRSGDLSVYWYQQSLDQGLQFLIQYYNGEERAKGNILERFSAQQFPDLHSELNLSSLELGDSALYFCASSASGGAFAEQFFGPGTRLTVL.

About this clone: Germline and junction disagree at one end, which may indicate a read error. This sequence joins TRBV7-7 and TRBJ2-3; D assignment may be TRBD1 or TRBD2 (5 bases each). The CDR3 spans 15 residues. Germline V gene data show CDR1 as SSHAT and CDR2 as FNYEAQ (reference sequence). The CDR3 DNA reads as TGTGCTAGCAGCTTAGGGGTAGGAGGCACGGATACGCAGTATTTT. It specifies CASSLGVGGTDTQYF. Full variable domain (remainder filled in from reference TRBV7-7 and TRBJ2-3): GAGVSQSPRYKVTKRGQDVTLRCDPISSHATLYWYQQALGQGPEFLTYFNYEAQPDKSGLPSDRFSAERPEGSISTLTIQRTEQRDSAMYRCASSLGVGGTDTQYFGPGTRLTVL.

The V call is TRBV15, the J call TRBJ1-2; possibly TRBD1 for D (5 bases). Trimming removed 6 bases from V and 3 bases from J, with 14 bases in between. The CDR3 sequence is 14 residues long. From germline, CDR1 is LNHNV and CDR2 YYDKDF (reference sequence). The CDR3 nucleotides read TGTGCCACCAGTAGTTACGGGACTTACTATGGCTACACCTTC. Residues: CATSSYGTYYGYTF.

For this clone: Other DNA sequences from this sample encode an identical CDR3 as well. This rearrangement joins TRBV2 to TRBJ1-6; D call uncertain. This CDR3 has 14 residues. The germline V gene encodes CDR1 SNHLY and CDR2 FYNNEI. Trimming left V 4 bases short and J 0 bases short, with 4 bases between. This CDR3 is CASSVDSYNSPLHF. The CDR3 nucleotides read TGTGCCAGCAGTGTAGACTCCTATAATTCACCCCTCCACTTT. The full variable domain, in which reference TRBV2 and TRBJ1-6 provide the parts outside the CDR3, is EPEVTQTPSHQVTQMGQEVILRCVPISNHLYFYWYRQILGQKVEFLVSFYNNEISEKSEIFDDQFSVERPDGSNFTLKIRSTKLEDSAMYFCASSVDSYNSPLHFGNGTRLTVT.

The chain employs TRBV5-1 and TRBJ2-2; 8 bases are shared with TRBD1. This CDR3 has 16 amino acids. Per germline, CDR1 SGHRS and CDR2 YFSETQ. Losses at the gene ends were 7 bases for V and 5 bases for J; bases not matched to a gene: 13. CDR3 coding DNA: TGCGCCAGCTCTCCCCTGGGAGGACAGGGAACCGGGGAGCTGTTTTTT. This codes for CASSPLGGQGTGELFF.